The next 17 T cell receptor beta chains were all read from a single sample in a study of T cells in Graves' hyperthyroidism and ophthalmopathy. Template material for amplifying TCR beta CDR3 regions consisted of RNA transcripts. Carried out on the TCR CDR3, a first-round RT-PCR used the HTBI primer set. MiXCR, run by TCRdb on the multiplex PCR reads, gives a single entry per CDR3 protein. The sample lists fewer than 600,000 distinct CDR3 sequences, 12% to 15% occurring once. Sequencing was carried out using blood. All receptors come from a woman in her thirties or forties with Graves' hyperthyroidism.

This clonotype was seen ten or more times. This chain links TRBV12-3 or TRBV12-4 with TRBJ2-1, with D possibly TRBD2 on 6 matching bases. This CDR3 is built from 12 residues. V was cut by 6 bases and J by 10 bases, with 13 bases left in between. CDR3 in amino acids: CASSSDYREQFF. The CDR3, as DNA: TGTGCCAGCAGCTCGGACTATCGGGAGCAGTTCTTC.

This clonotype appeared many times. The rearrangement links TRBV13 to TRBJ2-2, with 8 bases lining up with TRBD2. V shed 7 bases and J 4 bases; nucleotides not matched to a gene: 2. The CDR3 consists of 13 residues. The germline CDR1 and CDR2 sequences are PRHDT and FYEKMQ (reference sequence). CDR3 sequence reads: CASTSGSTGELFF. The DNA for the CDR3 is TGTGCCAGCACCAGCGGGAGCACCGGGGAGCTGTTTTTT. The full variable domain, rest sourced from reference TRBV13 and TRBJ2-2, is AAGVIQSPRHLIKEKRETATLKCYPIPRHDTVYWYQQGPGQDPQFLISFYEKMQSDKGSIPDRFSAQQFSDYHSELNMSSLELGDSALYFCASTSGSTGELFFGEGSRLTVL.

This clonotype turned up a few times. This chain links TRBV6-2 or TRBV6-3 with TRBJ1-5; the D gene is possibly TRBD1 (6 bases). The CDR3 is made up of 15 amino acids. V lost 6 bases and J 2 bases, leaving 14 bases between the germline ends. The germline gives CDR1 MNHEY, CDR2 SVGEGT. This CDR3 reads CASRLGGIGNQPQHF. The CDR3 DNA follows: TGTGCCAGCAGGCTAGGGGGTATCGGCAATCAGCCCCAGCATTTT.

This clonotype showed up just a few times. The rearrangement links TRBV28 to TRBJ2-2, with a possible D match to TRBD1 (6 bases). The CDR3 has 13 residues. Germline V gives CDR1 MDHEN, CDR2 SYDVKM. V was shortened by 3 bases and J by 13 bases, with 15 bases between the two germline ends. The chain's CDR3 is CASSFSQGHRLFF. CDR3 DNA sequence: TGTGCCAGCAGTTTCTCCCAGGGGCATAGGCTGTTTTTT.

This clonotype was counted ten times or more. The chain links TRBV5-1 to TRBJ2-1; the match to TRBD2 covers 7 bases. The V gene end was trimmed by 0 bases and the J gene end by 6 bases; junction bases not matched to a gene: 6. The CDR3 totals 15 residues. CDR1 and CDR2 (germline): SGHRS, YFSETQ. This chain's CDR3 is CASSLGAGASNEQFF. The CDR3 bases are TGCGCCAGCAGCTTGGGGGCGGGAGCCTCCAATGAGCAGTTCTTC.

This clonotype was counted a few times. This chain uses TRBV5-6 with TRBJ2-4; tentatively, D is TRBD2 (5 bases). Germline assignment: CDR1 SGHDT and CDR2 YYEEEE. The CDR3 is 13 amino acids. V shed 4 bases and J shed 5 bases, with 10 bases lying between them. CDR3 DNA sequence: TGTGCCAGCAGCAAGACTAATGAAAACATTCAGTACTTC. It yields the protein CASSKTNENIQYF.

This clonotype appeared a few times. One base away lies a much larger clone, so this may be a sequencing read error. This chain joins TRBV28 and TRBJ2-2, with D unclear. The CDR3 sequence is 12 residues long. CDR1 and CDR2 (germline): MDHEN, SYDVKM. Trimming cost V 6 bases and J 3 bases, with 5 bases left between them. This chain's CDR3 is CASRQYTGELFF. CDR3 DNA: TGTGCCAGCAGGCAATACACCGGGGAGCTGTTTTTT.

The genes are TRBV20-1 and TRBJ2-1, with D perhaps matching TRBD1 or TRBD2 (5 bases each). The germline V and J ends were trimmed by 3 bases and 0 bases, with 15 bases remaining between them. CDR3 length: 16 residues. Germline V lookup: CDR1 DFQATT, CDR2 SNEGSKA (reference sequence). CDR3 residues: CSAREGEPGSYNEQFF. CDR3 nucleotide sequence: TGCAGTGCTAGGGAAGGGGAGCCCGGCTCCTACAATGAGCAGTTCTTC.

This clonotype was counted many times. The chain couples TRBV28 to TRBJ2-7; no clear D gene. V lost 3 bases, J lost 0 bases, and 12 bases lay in between. Looked up from germline, CDR1 is MDHEN and CDR2 is SYDVKM. This CDR3 comprises 15 residues. CDR3 protein: CASSFLRSSSYEQYF. The CDR3 coding sequence is TGTGCCAGCAGTTTCCTGCGGTCAAGCTCCTACGAGCAGTACTTC.

With regard to this clonotype: A single base separates this from a much larger clone, so it may be a read error. The chain joins TRBV2 to TRBJ2-5; TRBD2 matches at 10 bases. V trimming: 9 bases; J trimming: 2 bases; junction bases outside the gene matches: 9. This CDR3 contains 15 residues. Germline V lookup: CDR1 SNHLY, CDR2 FYNNEI. This chain's CDR3 is CARSRLTSGQETQYF. CDR3 nucleotides: TGTGCCAGAAGTCGGCTGACTAGCGGGCAAGAGACCCAGTACTTC.

This clonotype was recorded only once. The V and J genes are TRBV15 and TRBJ2-4; D gene uncertain. Germline V CDR1 and CDR2: LNHNV, YYDKDF (reference sequence). The CDR3 is 16 residues long. V lost 5 bases and J lost 0, with 14 bases in between. CDR3 residues: CATSASSNLAKNIQYF. CDR3 in DNA: TGTGCCACCAGCGCAAGTAGTAATCTAGCCAAAAACATTCAGTACTTC.

This clonotype occurred many times. The CDR3 region has the DNA TGTGCCAGCAGCGCATATCTAGACAATGAGCAGTTCTTC. This codes for CASSAYLDNEQFF. The chain has TRBV7-2 and TRBJ2-1; no reliable D call. From germline, CDR1 is SGHTA and CDR2 FQGNSA. The V end lost 5 bases, the J end lost 5 bases, and 10 bases lay between the germline ends. This CDR3 spans 13 amino acids. Drawing the rest from reference TRBV7-2 and TRBJ2-1, the complete variable domain is GAGVSQSPSNKVTEKGKDVELRCDPISGHTALYWYRQSLGQGLEFLIYFQGNSAPDKSGLPSDRFSAERTGGSVSTLTIQRTQQEDSAVYLCASSAYLDNEQFFGPGTRLTVL.

Many counts were recorded for this clonotype. The chain carries TRBV6-1 and TRBJ2-2, with no clear D. Germline V gene lookup returns CDR1 MNHNS and CDR2 SASEGT. The CDR3 loop spans 14 amino acids. V lost 5 bases to trimming and J lost 0 bases, with 7 bases between them. CDR3 sequence: CASSTETNTGELFF. The CDR3 DNA is TGTGCCAGCAGTACGGAGACGAACACCGGGGAGCTGTTTTTT.

This clonotype showed up many times. V and J are TRBV5-5 and TRBJ2-1; 11 bases agree with TRBD2. V gave up 2 bases and J gave up 10 bases; unmatched junction bases: 5. The length of the CDR3 is 14 residues. CDR1 is SGHKS, CDR2 YYEKEE, per germline (reference sequence). Here the CDR3 reads CASSLTGLAVEQFF. The DNA for the CDR3 is TGTGCCAGCAGCTTAACGGGACTAGCGGTAGAGCAGTTCTTC.

This clonotype was counted a few times. The J gene is TRBJ2-3, the V gene TRBV6-2 or TRBV6-3; D not certain. Germline V CDR1 and CDR2: MNHEY, SVGEGT. V lost 0 bases and J lost 5, with 9 bases in between. The length of the CDR3 is 14 residues. CDR3 bases: TGTGCCAGCAGTTACTCTACAGTGGGAGATACGCAGTATTTT. This gives the protein CASSYSTVGDTQYF.

This clonotype was seen many times. The CDR3 loop is CASGFEQGPYEQYF. The CDR3 DNA is TGTGCTAGTGGTTTTGAACAGGGTCCCTACGAGCAGTACTTC. J is TRBJ2-7 and V is TRBV12-5; weak D call: TRBD1 (6 bases). The CDR3 is made up of 14 amino acids. Germline V gene lookup returns CDR1 LGHNT and CDR2 FRNRAP. V was cut by 3 bases and J by 2 bases, with 11 bases left in between.

This clonotype was found many times. The rearrangement uses TRBV2 and TRBJ2-1; TRBD2 aligns across 7 bases. The CDR3 covers 15 residues. Per germline, CDR1 SNHLY and CDR2 FYNNEI. V dropped 0 bases and J dropped 9; count of bases not matched to a gene: 8. The CDR3 region has the DNA TGTGCCAGCAGTGAAGCCAGGGTGGGCGGGAGTGAGCAGTTCTTC. Its translation: CASSEARVGGSEQFF.